The 5 T cell receptor beta chains in this list originate from one sample, sequenced in a study of T cell repertoires and HLA-DP antigens. What these receptors recognize is not known. Profiled with immunoSEQ multiplex PCR; TCRdb holds only in-frame clones, not every one. Of around 100,000 clones listed, 80% to 95% are singletons. Sequencing input: CD4+ T cells from PBMCs. Every receptor here comes from a woman between 18 and 29 years old in good health and CMV-seronegative.

The chain employs TRBV7-2 and TRBJ1-1; maybe TRBD1 (5 bases). Between the trimmed V and J ends, which lost 1 base and 4 bases, there was a span of 7 bases. There are 13 residues in the CDR3. CDR1 SGHTA and CDR2 FQGNSA come from the germline V gene. CDR3 in amino acids: CASSLVGVTEAFF. DNA of the CDR3: TGTGCCAGCAGCTTAGTGGGGGTCACTGAAGCTTTCTTT.

The V gene is TRBV29-1, the J gene TRBJ2-3; 14 bases match TRBD2. This CDR3 comprises 16 residues. V shed 8 bases, J shed 6 bases, and the junction held 13 bases outside the gene matches. The germline V gene encodes CDR1 SQVTM and CDR2 ANQGSEA. The CDR3 DNA sequence: TGCAGCTCGAGTGGGACTAGCGGGAGCCTCCGGGATACGCAGTATTTT. Its protein product is CSSSGTSGSLRDTQYF.

J is TRBJ1-5 and V is TRBV5-1; 9 nucleotides match TRBD1. With V trimmed by 3 bases and J by 6 bases, 7 bases remained unmatched. The CDR3 contains 15 residues. The germline V gene has CDR1 SGHRS and CDR2 YFSETQ. CDR3 nucleotides: TGCGCCAGCAGCTGGGGGGACAGGGTCGGTCAGCCCCAGCATTTT. Residues: CASSWGDRVGQPQHF.

The rearrangement links TRBV7-9 to TRBJ2-1; D is unclear. The CDR3 contains 17 residues. CDR1 and CDR2 (germline): SEHNR, FQNEAQ (reference sequence). Trimming cost V 4 bases and J 7 bases, with 23 bases left between them. DNA for the CDR3: TGTGCCAGCAGCTCTAGGTACGGGCAATTCCCTGGTAATGAGCAGTTCTTC. Translation: CASSSRYGQFPGNEQFF.

The chain joins TRBV28 to TRBJ1-2; no firm D call. CDR1 is MDHEN, CDR2 SYDVKM, per germline. The CDR3 loop spans 12 amino acids. The V and J ends lost 5 bases and 3 bases respectively, with 7 bases between them. The CDR3 is CASSAGDYGYTF. The CDR3 DNA follows: TGTGCCAGCAGTGCAGGAGACTATGGCTACACCTTC.